Listed below are T cell receptor beta chains from one sample, sequenced in a study of OX40 agonist ivuxolimab in advanced cancers. Some clones are missing from TCRdb's copy, which holds only in-frame ones; the method was immunoSEQ multiplex PCR. The table includes some 8,900 clones, about two thirds detected once. Sequencing used CD4+ or CD8+ T cells sorted from blood, obtained in a trial of the OX40 agonist ivuxolimab. The source is an adult with an advanced solid tumor such as melanoma, head and neck, liver or kidney cancer. The CDR3 runs from the conserved cysteine through the conserved F or W. The D gene is left open where the match is weak. Not every row has a clone size; where given, it reads once, few, many or a size class.

TRBV9	.	.	12	TRBJ2-1	CASSGPDREQFF	TGTGCCAGCAGCGGACCAGACAGGGAGCAGTTCTTC
TRBV29-1	.	.	12	TRBJ1-1	CSVESSQAEAFF	TGCAGCGTTGAAAGTTCCCAGGCTGAAGCTTTCTTT
TRBV4-2	.	TRBD1	17	TRBJ1-5	CASSRHRDRLGDQPQHF	TGTGCCAGCAGCCGCCACAGGGACAGGCTCGGCGATCAGCCCCAGCATTTT
TRBV5-1	.	TRBD2	14	TRBJ2-7	CASSPGGRSYEQYF	TGCGCCAGCAGCCCGGGGGGGCGATCCTACGAGCAGTACTTC
TRBV30	.	TRBD1	12	TRBJ1-2	CAWGPDRGGYTF	TGTGCCTGGGGACCGGACAGGGGTGGCTACACCTTC
TRBV27	.	.	15	TRBJ2-7	CASSLSGVSSYEQYF	TGTGCCAGCAGTTTATCGGGGGTTAGCTCCTACGAGCAGTACTTC
TRBV5-6	few	TRBD1	17	TRBJ1-2	CATSLRQGEYWDYGYTF	TGTGCCACCTCCTTAAGACAGGGGGAATACTGGGACTATGGCTACACCTTC
TRBV28	.	TRBD1	15	TRBJ1-4	CASSPGTGGGEKLFF	TGTGCCAGCAGTCCCGGGACAGGGGGGGGAGAAAAACTGTTTTTT
TRBV2	.	TRBD2	16	TRBJ2-1	CASSVEGSGGEDEQFF	TGTGCCAGCAGTGTCGAGGGAAGCGGGGGGGAAGATGAGCAGTTCTTC
TRBV6-6	.	.	16	TRBJ2-2	CASSYSTSGDTGELFF	TGTGCCAGCAGTTACTCGACGTCAGGGGACACCGGGGAGCTGTTTTTT